This T cell receptor (beta chain) stems from a study of shared clonotypes between healthy human individuals. Findings of the study overall: Tissues were not sampled, only blood, and their repertoires likely differ. Larger estimated richness was generally seen in naive subsets than in memory subsets.

The count of this clone is one. The antigen remains unidentified. The length of the CDR3 is 14 residues. In germline, CDR1 is LNHDA, CDR2 SQIVND (reference sequence). Between the trimmed V and J ends, which lost 7 bases and 2 bases, there was a span of 14 bases. Healthy adults negative for HIV, lacking recent acute infections or vaccinations, served as donors. Repertoires were generated with immunoSEQ multiplex PCR, while TCRdb's copy carries only in-frame clones and drops some. Here the sample spans 2 million to 2.5 million clones, 95% being singletons. The sample consisted of naive CD4+ T cells sorted from blood. The subset: CD45RA+ positively selected. The receptor was derived from a man aged 18 to 29 in good health. The chain is built from TRBV19 and TRBJ1-2; D possibly corresponds to TRBD1 (6 bases). DNA of the CDR3: TGTGCCAGTACCCGACAGGAAACAAACTATGGCTACACCTTC. Translating gives CASTRQETNYGYTF.